The rows below give T cell receptor beta chains drawn from one sample of a study of cytomegalovirus exposure and HLA in healthy donors. Produced via immunoSEQ multiplex PCR; TCRdb's table is partial and in-frame only. Among around 98,000 clones listed, roughly 82% were seen once. Input material: PBMCs. The receptors come from a human donor in good health. CDR3s leave out the opening cysteine and the closing phenylalanine or tryptophan. The order of the fields is D gene, V gene, J gene, CDR3 protein. A D gene is named only where the DNA matches it firmly.

d_call: .; v_call: TRBV5-8; j_call: TRBJ2-3; cdr3_aa: ASSLVWRQAPSTDTQY
d_call: TRBD1; v_call: TRBV6-6; j_call: TRBJ2-7; cdr3_aa: ASSTTGARYEQY
d_call: .; v_call: TRBV27; j_call: TRBJ1-1; cdr3_aa: ASSQAGAMNTEAF
d_call: .; v_call: TRBV9; j_call: TRBJ2-6; cdr3_aa: ASSGPRGTSSGANVLT
d_call: TRBD1; v_call: TRBV10-3; j_call: TRBJ2-2; cdr3_aa: AISSGTANTGELF
d_call: .; v_call: TRBV6-5; j_call: TRBJ1-2; cdr3_aa: ASRPTGSRGYT
d_call: TRBD1; v_call: TRBV5-1; j_call: TRBJ2-7; cdr3_aa: ASRLEGQASYEQY
d_call: TRBD1; v_call: TRBV18; j_call: TRBJ2-3; cdr3_aa: ASSPSGQGTLDTQY
d_call: .; v_call: TRBV30; j_call: TRBJ2-7; cdr3_aa: AWSPDSYEQY
d_call: .; v_call: TRBV6-4; j_call: TRBJ1-2; cdr3_aa: ASSEAGYGYT
d_call: .; v_call: TRBV2; j_call: TRBJ1-1; cdr3_aa: ASRREVTEAF
d_call: TRBD2; v_call: TRBV5-6; j_call: .; cdr3_aa: ASSAGLAGHYEQY
d_call: TRBD1; v_call: TRBV18; j_call: TRBJ1-1; cdr3_aa: ASSIRTPRTGSNTEAF
d_call: TRBD2; v_call: TRBV30; j_call: .; cdr3_aa: AWDTGTSGTNEQY
d_call: .; v_call: TRBV5-5; j_call: TRBJ1-1; cdr3_aa: ASSLSLLEAF
d_call: TRBD1; v_call: TRBV5-5; j_call: TRBJ1-3; cdr3_aa: ASSFGTGASGNTIY
d_call: .; v_call: TRBV9; j_call: TRBJ1-2; cdr3_aa: ASSAPPDGYT
d_call: TRBD1; v_call: TRBV7-9; j_call: TRBJ1-5; cdr3_aa: ASSSTGQGISQPQH
d_call: .; v_call: TRBV11-2; j_call: TRBJ2-1; cdr3_aa: ASSLTGVRNEQF
d_call: .; v_call: TRBV6-1; j_call: TRBJ2-7; cdr3_aa: ASSKDTSTEQY
d_call: TRBD1; v_call: TRBV5-1; j_call: TRBJ1-6; cdr3_aa: ASSPGTGGQYNSPLH
d_call: TRBD2; v_call: TRBV2; j_call: TRBJ2-5; cdr3_aa: ASKRGLKETQY
d_call: TRBD2; v_call: TRBV19; j_call: TRBJ2-7; cdr3_aa: ASSPTGGGGYEQY
d_call: TRBD2; v_call: TRBV4-2; j_call: TRBJ2-5; cdr3_aa: ASSQEMSGGARETQY
d_call: TRBD1; v_call: TRBV25-1; j_call: TRBJ1-6; cdr3_aa: ASRRTGTGRYNSPLH
d_call: TRBD2; v_call: TRBV11-2; j_call: TRBJ2-7; cdr3_aa: ASSLTSGVSSYEQY
d_call: TRBD1; v_call: TRBV7-2; j_call: TRBJ2-1; cdr3_aa: ASTPGQGYNEQF